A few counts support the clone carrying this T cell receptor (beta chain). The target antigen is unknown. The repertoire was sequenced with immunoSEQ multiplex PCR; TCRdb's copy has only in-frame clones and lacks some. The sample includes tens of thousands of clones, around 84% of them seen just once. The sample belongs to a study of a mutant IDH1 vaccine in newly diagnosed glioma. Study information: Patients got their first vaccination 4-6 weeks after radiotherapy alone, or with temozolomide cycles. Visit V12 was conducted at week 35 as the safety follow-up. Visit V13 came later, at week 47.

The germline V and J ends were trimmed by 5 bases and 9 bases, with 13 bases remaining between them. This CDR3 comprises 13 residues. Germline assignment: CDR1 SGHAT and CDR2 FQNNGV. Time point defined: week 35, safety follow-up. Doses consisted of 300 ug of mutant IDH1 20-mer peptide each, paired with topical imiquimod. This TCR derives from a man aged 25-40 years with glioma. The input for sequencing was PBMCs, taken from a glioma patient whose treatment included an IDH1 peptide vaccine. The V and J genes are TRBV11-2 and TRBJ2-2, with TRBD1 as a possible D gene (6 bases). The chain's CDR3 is CASSATGYRELFF. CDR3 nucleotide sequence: TGTGCCAGCAGCGCGACAGGTTATCGGGAGCTGTTTTTT.